These T cell receptor beta chains were read from a single sample in a study of response to subunit inactivated influenza vaccine. TCRdb re-analysed the RT-PCR reads in MiXCR, keeping a single row per CDR3 protein. The sample lists around 650,000 distinct CDR3 sequences; about 15% were seen once. Here the sequenced sample was PBMCs from blood, taken roughly 12 days after vaccination. These receptors originate from a man aged 45-60 years who received an inactivated influenza vaccine. Both conserved end residues are part of each CDR3. The order of the fields is D gene, V gene, CDR3 protein. A D gene is named only where the DNA matches it firmly.

- | TRBV20-1 | CSARVATTDSPLHF
- | TRBV20-1 | CSARASGTTVQETQYF
TRBD2 | TRBV20-1 | CSARYRGEGQETQYF
TRBD1 | TRBV5-6 | CASSSWTGREQFF
TRBD1 | TRBV5-6 | CASSFSTGVADTQYF
- | TRBV4-2 | CASSQEMAGGYGYTF
- | TRBV4-3 | CASSQAAGYYEQYF
TRBD1 | TRBV7-2 | CASSAPTGGDTQYF
- | TRBV20-1 | CSAREYPGGASYGYTF
TRBD1 | TRBV6-2/TRBV6-3 | CASSYPVTGGPQHF
- | TRBV5-6 | CASSLGSRSNTGELFF
- | TRBV29-1 | CSVEGSDYEQYF
- | TRBV6-1 | CAVRGGAMNTEAFF
- | TRBV7-2 | CASSSDVRTYGYTF
TRBD1 | TRBV6-2/TRBV6-3 | CASRDGQGRNYGYTF
TRBD1 | TRBV5-6 | CASSSKDRRISDTQYF
TRBD2 | TRBV19 | CASSIPTSGRKLFF
- | TRBV12-3/TRBV12-4 | CASTTGTWNTEAFF
- | TRBV10-3 | CAIQDFLGGYEQYF
- | TRBV15 | CATSSHKDTQYF
- | TRBV28 | CASSTHRDMNTEAFF
- | TRBV29-1 | CSVVGGPLYEQYF
- | TRBV12-3/TRBV12-4 | CASRWGTSTDTQYF
- | TRBV29-1 | CSVARRTDYEQYF
- | TRBV29-1 | CSDRPWGYNEQFF
TRBD2 | TRBV5-1 | CASSDGTSSRTDTQYF
TRBD2 | TRBV9 | CASSVELAFTGELFF
- | TRBV12-3/TRBV12-4 | CASSGTLSYNEQFF
- | TRBV7-6 | CASSESGGGPLGEQFF
- | TRBV7-3 | CASSYRGGDYGYTF
- | TRBV5-6 | CASSLSQLTDTQYF
TRBD1 | TRBV20-1 | CSARDQDRASYEQYF
TRBD2 | TRBV7-9 | CADTGIRWEGNTGELFF
- | TRBV7-6 | CASSLLRAGGAGETQYF
- | TRBV7-8 | CASSPARRLRNQPQHF
- | TRBV10-3 | CAIRSATEGNEQFF
TRBD2 | TRBV9 | CASSVDRGGSGANVLTF
TRBD1 | TRBV20-1 | CSCAGGYYGYTF
- | TRBV2 | CASSEMAITGELFF
- | TRBV7-8 | CASSPLYSASPNSPLHF
- | TRBV21-1 | CASSRLSAAQKSGTYNEQFF